A selection of T cell receptor beta chains follows, all from one sample in a study of shared clonotypes between healthy human individuals. Here immunoSEQ multiplex PCR was the method, and the copy in TCRdb shows in-frame clones only, minus some. This sample carries about 470,000 clones, around 75% of them seen once, and the ten largest clones take about 13%. The specimen was PBMCs. The source of these receptors is a woman in her forties in good health. Some clones in this sample may be carry-over from other donors' samples. The CDR3 runs from the conserved cysteine through the conserved F or W. The D gene is left open where the match is weak. Rows may omit the clone size; those that give it use once, few, many or a size class.

clone_size,cdr3_length,v_call,j_call,d_call,cdr3_nt,cdr3_aa
many,15,TRBV5-1,TRBJ2-1,TRBD1,TGCGCCAGCAGCTCAGGACAGGGCTCCTACAATGAGCAGTTCTTC,CASSSGQGSYNEQFF
NA,16,TRBV28,TRBJ1-5,NA,TGTGCCAGCAATTACGTTTGGGGTACTAGCAATCAGCCCCAGCATTTT,CASNYVWGTSNQPQHF
NA,11,TRBV5-6,TRBJ2-1,NA,TGTGCCAGCAGCTTTTTGGGGGGACAGTTCTTC,CASSFLGGQFF
few,15,TRBV9,TRBJ2-2,TRBD2,TGTGCCAGCAGCGCAGCGGGAGGGGGGACCGGGGAGCTGTTTTTT,CASSAAGGGTGELFF
NA,16,TRBV5-1,TRBJ2-1,NA,TGCGCCAGCAGCTGGACCGATCCTAGGCCGCCCAATGAGCAGTTCTTC,CASSWTDPRPPNEQFF
NA,13,TRBV19,TRBJ2-1,TRBD2,TGTGCCAGTAGTACCCGGACTAGGAATGAGCAGTTCTTC,CASSTRTRNEQFF
NA,15,TRBV2,TRBJ2-2,TRBD2,TGTGCCAGCAGTGAACTAGCGGGATTTACCGGGGAGCTGTTTTTT,CASSELAGFTGELFF
NA,14,TRBV28,TRBJ2-7,NA,TGTGCCAGCAGTACCTGGGTATCCTCCTACGAGCAGTACTTC,CASSTWVSSYEQYF
NA,17,TRBV19,TRBJ2-3,TRBD2,TGTGCCAGTAGTAAGGAGACCGGGACTAGGGTAACAGATACGCAGTATTTT,CASSKETGTRVTDTQYF
NA,15,TRBV5-1,TRBJ2-7,TRBD1,TGCGCCAGCAGCACGACACAGGGGGCAACCTACGAGCAGTACTTC,CASSTTQGATYEQYF
NA,16,TRBV7-9,TRBJ2-1,TRBD2,TGTGCCAGCAGCTTAGTTGGGACTAGCGGAGCGAATGAGCAGTTCTTC,CASSLVGTSGANEQFF
NA,12,TRBV5-4,TRBJ1-1,TRBD1,TGTGCCAGCAGCTTGACAGGGGTGGGGGCTTTCTTT,CASSLTGVGAFF
few,15,TRBV5-1,TRBJ2-7,NA,TGCGCCAGCAGCTTGGCGGTCGGGCCGGCCTACGAGCAGTACTTC,CASSLAVGPAYEQYF
NA,12,TRBV29-1,TRBJ2-7,NA,TGCAGCGTTGGCTCAGTGATCTACGAGCAGTACTTC,CSVGSVIYEQYF
NA,14,TRBV6-4,TRBJ1-2,TRBD1,TGTGCCAGCAGTTACGGGGGACAGGGTTATGGCTACACCTTC,CASSYGGQGYGYTF
NA,14,TRBV2,TRBJ1-3,NA,TGTGCCAGCAGTGCGGTCCACTCTGGAAACACCATATATTTT,CASSAVHSGNTIYF
NA,15,TRBV10-1,TRBJ2-1,NA,TGCGCCAGCAGTGATCAGGGAGGTGTTAACAATGAGCAGTTCTTC,CASSDQGGVNNEQFF
NA,14,TRBV10-3,TRBJ2-3,TRBD2,TGTGCCATCACTAGCGGCCTCTCCCCAGATACGCAGTATTTT,CAITSGLSPDTQYF
NA,15,TRBV27,TRBJ2-7,TRBD2,TGTGCCAGCAGTTTAGGTACTAGCGGGAGGGGTGAGCAGTACTTC,CASSLGTSGRGEQYF
few,13,TRBV7-8,TRBJ2-4,TRBD2,TGTGCCAGCAGCTTGGGACTAGCGGGAGGCCAGTACTTC,CASSLGLAGGQYF
NA,13,TRBV5-1,TRBJ1-3,NA,TGCGCCAGCAGCTTGGACAGGCAGAACACCATATATTTT,CASSLDRQNTIYF
many,12,TRBV6-6,TRBJ1-5,NA,TGTGCCAGCAGTTACTCGGAACAGCCCCAGCATTTT,CASSYSEQPQHF
NA,16,TRBV5-1,TRBJ2-2,NA,TGCGCCAGCAGCTTGGGACAGGGAGGGAACACCGGGGAGCTGTTTTTT,CASSLGQGGNTGELFF
NA,12,TRBV19,TRBJ1-2,NA,TGTGCCAGTAGTTCGGCAGGGTATGGCTACACCTTC,CASSSAGYGYTF
NA,16,TRBV27,TRBJ2-5,NA,TGTGCCAGCAGTCCCCGGGAAGCGGGCCTCCAAGAGACCCAGTACTTC,CASSPREAGLQETQYF
NA,12,TRBV30,TRBJ1-2,NA,TGTGCCTGGAACGGACCTAATTATGGCTACACCTTC,CAWNGPNYGYTF
once,14,TRBV30,TRBJ2-2,NA,TGTGCCTGGAGTGCGGGAGCAATCACCGGGGAGCTGTTTTTT,CAWSAGAITGELFF
once,14,TRBV11-2,TRBJ2-1,NA,TGTGCCAGCAGCTTACAGCACGGGAGAGGTGAGCAGTTCTTC,CASSLQHGRGEQFF
NA,12,TRBV29-1,TRBJ1-1,TRBD1,TGCAGCGCCAGACAGGGAGACACTGAAGCTTTCTTT,CSARQGDTEAFF
few,15,TRBV28,TRBJ1-4,NA,TGTGCCAGCAGTTTACGGTTCAAACGGGAGGAAAAACTGTTTTTT,CASSLRFKREEKLFF
NA,16,TRBV9,TRBJ2-3,TRBD2,TGTGCCAGCAGCGTAGGGACTAGCGTTAGCACAGATACGCAGTATTTT,CASSVGTSVSTDTQYF
NA,14,TRBV7-3,TRBJ2-1,NA,TGTGCCAGCAGCAGCCGGGACGGCAACAATGAGCAGTTCTTC,CASSSRDGNNEQFF
once,15,TRBV5-6,TRBJ2-2,TRBD2,TGTGCCAGCAGCTGGGGGACTAGTGGGACCGGGGAGCTGTTTTTT,CASSWGTSGTGELFF
few,15,TRBV27,TRBJ1-2,NA,TGTGCCAGCAGTTTATTGGGCAGAAACAACTATGGCTACACCTTC,CASSLLGRNNYGYTF
NA,13,TRBV11-2,TRBJ2-7,NA,TGTGCCAGCAGCTTGGGGGTTGTCTACGAGCAGTACTTC,CASSLGVVYEQYF
NA,12,TRBV7-8,TRBJ2-7,NA,TGTGCCAGCAGCTTAGCTCGGGACGAGCAGTACTTC,CASSLARDEQYF
NA,16,TRBV7-8,TRBJ2-1,NA,TGTGCCAGCAGCTTGCCCTCGGGAAAGACGGGGGATGAGCAGTTCTTC,CASSLPSGKTGDEQFF
few,11,TRBV12-2,TRBJ1-5,NA,TGTGCAAGTCGCTTACATCAGCCCCAGCATTTT,CASRLHQPQHF
NA,13,TRBV19,TRBJ1-2,TRBD1,TGTGCCAGCTCGGACAGGACTAACTATGGCTACACCTTC,CASSDRTNYGYTF
NA,13,TRBV2,TRBJ2-7,TRBD2,TGTGCCGGGGGGAAGCGGGGTTCCTACGAGCAGTACTTC,CAGGKRGSYEQYF
NA,14,TRBV6-6,TRBJ2-7,NA,TGTGCCAGCAGTTCCCCTACCTCCCCGGGCGAGCAGTACTTC,CASSSPTSPGEQYF
NA,12,TRBV10-3,TRBJ2-3,NA,TGTGCCATCGGGGCATCCACAGATACGCAGTATTTT,CAIGASTDTQYF
NA,18,TRBV21-1,TRBJ2-1,NA,TGTGCCAGCAGCATTGGGACTAGCGGGAGGTGGGACTACAATGAGCAGTTCTTC,CASSIGTSGRWDYNEQFF